Below, 22 T cell receptor beta chains from the same sample are listed, as sequenced in a study of cytomegalovirus exposure and HLA in healthy donors. Primers: 60 Vbeta forward and 13 Jbeta reverse. Profiling relied on immunoSEQ multiplex PCR, and the TCRdb table lists in-frame clones only, not all of them. The data show approximately 160,000 clones, roughly three quarters seen once. The specimen was PBMCs. Receptors were obtained from a woman aged 50 to 65 in good health and CMV-seropositive.

This chain joins TRBV11-2 and TRBJ2-5; D is possibly TRBD2 (5 bases). The CDR3 loop spans 13 amino acids. In germline, CDR1 is SGHAT, CDR2 FQNNGV. Trimming cost V 6 bases and J 4 bases, with 12 bases left between them. CDR3 in DNA: TGTGCCAGCAGACACCGGGCGGGAGAGACCCAGTACTTC. Translation: CASRHRAGETQYF.

This chain uses TRBV2 with TRBJ1-2; 7 bases match TRBD1. The V segment lost 2 bases and the J segment 4 bases; nucleotides outside the gene matches: 4. The CDR3 is 14 residues long. From germline, CDR1 is SNHLY and CDR2 FYNNEI. CDR3 protein: CASSEIRGPYGYTF. DNA of the CDR3: TGTGCCAGCAGTGAAATAAGGGGGCCCTATGGCTACACCTTC. The full variable domain, in which reference TRBV2 and TRBJ1-2 provide the parts outside the CDR3, is EPEVTQTPSHQVTQMGQEVILRCVPISNHLYFYWYRQILGQKVEFLVSFYNNEISEKSEIFDDQFSVERPDGSNFTLKIRSTKLEDSAMYFCASSEIRGPYGYTFGSGTRLTVV.

The chain uses TRBV5-1 and TRBJ2-5; the D is unclear. Germline V CDR1 and CDR2: SGHRS, YFSETQ. The CDR3 loop spans 12 amino acids. Trimming removed 2 bases from V and 9 bases from J, with 11 bases in between. The CDR3 DNA is TGCGCCAGCAGCTTTGGGCAGAAATCCCAGTACTTC. Protein product: CASSFGQKSQYF.

The V gene is TRBV5-5, the J gene TRBJ1-6; 11 bases fit TRBD1. Germline V gene data show CDR1 as SGHKS and CDR2 as YYEKEE (reference sequence). V trimming: 4 bases; J trimming: 8 bases; junction bases outside the gene matches: 5. CDR3 size: 15 residues. DNA of the CDR3: TGTGCCAGCAGCCCCCGGACAGGGGGCGATTCACCCCTCCACTTT. Translated: CASSPRTGGDSPLHF. Supplemented by reference TRBV5-5 and TRBJ1-6, the full variable domain reads DAGVTQSPTHLIKTRGQQVTLRCSPISGHKSVSWYQQVLGQGPQFIFQYYEKEERGRGNFPDRFSARQFPNYSSELNVNALLLGDSALYLCASSPRTGGDSPLHFGNGTRLTVT.

This clone showed up just once. The chain uses TRBV29-1 and TRBJ1-3; D gene ambiguous. The CDR3 totals 13 residues. From germline, CDR1 is SQVTM and CDR2 ANQGSEA. V was clipped by 4 bases and J by 2 bases, with 9 bases between them. CDR3 region: CSVGVGAGNTIYF. In nucleotides, the CDR3 is TGCAGCGTTGGGGTCGGGGCTGGAAACACCATATATTTT.

CDR3 bases: TGCGCCAGCAGCACCCCAGCGGGGGGACGACTAAGCACAGATACGCAGTATTTT. It encodes CASSTPAGGRLSTDTQYF. The gene calls are TRBV5-1 and TRBJ2-3; TRBD2 aligns across 9 bases. After removal of 4 bases from V and 0 bases from J, the junction contained 12 bases not matched to a gene. The CDR3 consists of 18 residues. The V gene's germline CDR1 is SGHRS and CDR2 YFSETQ.

The table lists this clone with a count of one. This chain links TRBV15 with TRBJ1-3; 9 bases align to TRBD1. V lost 11 bases to trimming and J lost 8 bases; unmatched junction nucleotides: 7. Looked up from germline, CDR1 is LNHNV and CDR2 is YYDKDF (reference sequence). This CDR3 has 12 residues. The CDR3 DNA reads TGTGCCGTAAGGACAGGGGAGGACACCATATATTTT. Protein: CAVRTGEDTIYF.

This clone was detected only once. This chain uses TRBV2 with TRBJ2-1; 8 bases map to TRBD1. This CDR3 contains 16 residues. The V gene end was trimmed by 6 bases and the J gene end by 5 bases; junction bases not matched to a gene: 12. Germline assignment: CDR1 SNHLY and CDR2 FYNNEI. CDR3 amino acids: CASSSDRGAGNNEQFF. The CDR3 nucleotides are TGTGCCAGCAGCTCCGACAGGGGTGCGGGAAACAATGAGCAGTTCTTC.

This clone has a single count. The chain's CDR3 is CASSDYTEAFF. Written as DNA, the CDR3 is TGTGCCAGCAGTGACTACACTGAAGCTTTCTTT. This chain uses TRBV6-1 with TRBJ1-1; D call uncertain. Germline assignment: CDR1 MNHNS and CDR2 SASEGT. The CDR3 totals 11 residues. Trimming took 3 bases from V and 3 from J, leaving 2 bases between them.

The chain carries TRBV4-1 and TRBJ2-7; 7 positions match TRBD2. Germline loops: CDR1 MGHRA, CDR2 YSYEKL. This CDR3 contains 14 residues. Unmatched junction bases numbered 2, after V lost 1 base and J lost 2 bases. As DNA, the CDR3 is TGCGCCAGCAGCCAAGGCAGCGGGGCCTACGAGCAGTACTTC. It codes for CASSQGSGAYEQYF.

The genes are TRBV7-8 and TRBJ2-6, with 12 bases lining up with TRBD1. With V trimmed by 5 bases and J by 1 base, 6 bases remained unmatched. This CDR3 region has 18 residues. The V gene's germline CDR1 is SGHVS and CDR2 FQNEAQ. In DNA form, the CDR3 reads TGTGCCAGCAGCCGACCGGGACAGGGGGCGTCTGGGGCCAACGTCCTGACTTTC. This translates into CASSRPGQGASGANVLTF.

Comments on this clone: Other DNA sequences in this specimen translate into the identical CDR3. The chain is built from TRBV5-1 and TRBJ2-1, with 14 bases matching TRBD2. CDR1 and CDR2 from the germline V gene are SGHRS and YFSETQ. CDR3 length: 16 amino acids. Germline trimming cut 3 bases from V and 8 bases from J; bases unmatched to any gene: 7. The CDR3 nucleotides read TGCGCCAGCAGCTCCACCGGGACTAGCGGGGGAGATGAGCAGTTCTTC. Protein: CASSSTGTSGGDEQFF.

The V gene is TRBV5-6, the J gene TRBJ2-2, with 9 positions matching TRBD2. Germline assignment: CDR1 SGHDT and CDR2 YYEEEE. The CDR3 runs to 17 residues. The trim removed 0 bases at V and 6 bases at J, leaving 9 bases unmatched. In DNA form, the CDR3 reads TGTGCCAGCAGCTTGGGGGGAGGACTAGCGCGTGCCGGGGAGCTGTTTTTT. Protein: CASSLGGGLARAGELFF.

The chain combines TRBV9 with TRBJ2-5; D possibly corresponds to TRBD2 (5 bases). CDR1 and CDR2 (germline): SGDLS, YYNGEE. The CDR3 runs to 13 residues. The V end lost 0 bases, the J end lost 7 bases, and 10 bases lay between the germline ends. The CDR3 spells CASSVVEGGTQYF. The CDR3 DNA follows: TGTGCCAGCAGCGTAGTCGAAGGAGGGACCCAGTACTTC. The variable domain in full, completed from reference TRBV9 and TRBJ2-5, reads DSGVTQTPKHLITATGQRVTLRCSPRSGDLSVYWYQQSLDQGLQFLIQYYNGEERAKGNILERFSAQQFPDLHSELNLSSLELGDSALYFCASSVVEGGTQYFGPGTRLLVL.

V gene TRBV13 combines with J gene TRBJ1-2; 8 bases match TRBD1. The germline gives CDR1 PRHDT, CDR2 FYEKMQ (reference sequence). This CDR3 contains 14 residues. Trimming at V came to 0 bases and at J to 8 bases, leaving 5 bases not matched to a gene. For the CDR3, the DNA is TGTGCCAGCAGCTTAGGGGGACAGGATGGAGGCTACACCTTC. Translating it yields CASSLGGQDGGYTF.

The rearrangement links TRBV12-5 to TRBJ2-7; TRBD1 matches 12 bases. The germline CDR1 and CDR2 sequences are LGHNT and FRNRAP. This CDR3 has 16 residues. V lost 3 bases, J lost 0 bases, and 3 bases stayed unmatched. In DNA form, the CDR3 reads TGTGCTAGTGGTTTAGGGACAGGGGGCAGCTCCTACGAGCAGTACTTC. Amino acids: CASGLGTGGSSYEQYF.

The chain combines TRBV15 with TRBJ2-7; 9 bases are a match to TRBD1. Trimming took 4 bases from V and 4 from J; bases not matched to a gene: 2. The germline V gene encodes CDR1 LNHNV and CDR2 YYDKDF (reference sequence). The CDR3 has 13 amino acids. The CDR3 reads CATSTGTGYEQYF. CDR3 DNA sequence: TGTGCCACCAGCACCGGGACAGGGTACGAGCAGTACTTC.

The chain links TRBV19 to TRBJ2-7; 9 bases map to TRBD1. CDR1 and CDR2 from the germline V gene are LNHDA and SQIVND (reference sequence). The V segment lost 5 bases and the J segment 5 bases; nucleotides outside the gene matches: 7. The length of the CDR3 is 14 residues. CDR3 loop: CASSLGTGFDEQYF. CDR3 in DNA: TGTGCCAGTAGTCTAGGGACAGGGTTCGACGAGCAGTACTTC. The variable domain in full, with the rest retrieved from reference TRBV19 and TRBJ2-7, is DGGITQSPKYLFRKEGQNVTLSCEQNLNHDAMYWYRQDPGQGLRLIYYSQIVNDFQKGDIAEGYSVSREKKESFPLTVTSAQKNPTAFYLCASSLGTGFDEQYFGPGTRLTVT.

The V and J genes are TRBV5-4 and TRBJ2-3; 11 nucleotides line up with TRBD2. Germline V gives CDR1 SGHNT, CDR2 YYREEE (reference sequence). The V segment lost 0 bases and the J segment 3 bases; nucleotides outside the gene matches: 6. This CDR3 is built from 17 residues. This CDR3 reads CASSLVLAGVGTDTQYF. CDR3 DNA: TGTGCCAGCAGCTTGGTACTAGCGGGGGTTGGGACAGATACGCAGTATTTT.

The rearrangement joins TRBV19 to TRBJ1-2; possibly TRBD1 for D (5 bases). V was cut by 5 bases and J by 0 bases, with 10 bases left in between. This CDR3 spans 14 amino acids. CDR1 is LNHDA, CDR2 SQIVND, per germline (reference sequence). CDR3 bases: TGTGCCAGTAGTCCAACGACAGCTAACTATGGCTACACCTTC. Encoded protein: CASSPTTANYGYTF.

The chain couples TRBV6-5 to TRBJ1-5, with 7 positions matching TRBD1. Per germline, CDR1 MNHEY and CDR2 SVGAGI. The CDR3 is made up of 15 amino acids. Trimming removed 2 bases from V and 3 bases from J; junction bases left unmatched: 4. This chain's CDR3 is CASSYGTGDNQPQHF. CDR3 in DNA: TGTGCCAGCAGTTACGGTACAGGGGACAATCAGCCCCAGCATTTT.

This clone was detected only once. The identical CDR3 is also encoded by other nucleotide sequences in the sample. The J gene is TRBJ1-5, the V gene TRBV7-9; TRBD1 matches 9 bases. CDR1 and CDR2 (germline): SEHNR, FQNEAQ (reference sequence). The CDR3 loop spans 14 amino acids. Germline trimming cut 3 bases from V and 5 bases from J; bases unmatched to any gene: 2. This CDR3 is CASSLGQGDQPQHF. CDR3 in DNA: TGTGCCAGCAGCTTGGGACAGGGAGATCAGCCCCAGCATTTT.